These T cell receptor beta chains were read from a single sample in a study of T cell clonotyping in hematopoietic cell transplantation. Sequencing was performed with immunoSEQ multiplex PCR; in TCRdb, only in-frame clones are kept and a portion is missing. This sample has about 18,000 clones, with about 82% found just once. The sample consisted of peripheral blood mononuclear cells, taken before stem cell transplant. These receptor sequences come from a man aged 45-65 years with acute myeloid leukemia. Some clones in this sample may be carry-over from other donors' samples. The CDR3 runs from the conserved cysteine through the conserved F or W. Not every row has a clone size; where given, it reads once, few, many or a size class.

CDR3 length	J gene	clone size	V gene	CDR3 protein
13	TRBJ2-7	-	TRBV5-1	CASSFIGGDEQYF
15	TRBJ2-7	-	TRBV19	CASGLAGGLLYEQYF
21	TRBJ2-6	few	TRBV5-1	CASSLATESDRILSGANVLTF
15	TRBJ1-1	-	TRBV7-6	CASSVLSTMNTEAFF
16	TRBJ2-1	-	TRBV7-2	CASSLTLDRAYNEQFF
14	TRBJ2-3	-	TRBV9	CASGTSGGADTQYF
16	TRBJ1-1	-	TRBV10-3	CAISSPRGNSNTEAFF
15	TRBJ2-2	-	TRBV7-2	CASSRDRVFTGELFF
17	TRBJ1-4	-	TRBV7-9	CASSLGTGTIGGEKLFF
15	TRBJ2-7	-	TRBV5-1	CASSGGGSGPTEQYF
13	TRBJ1-6	-	TRBV10-3	CAIRRGRDSPLHF
17	TRBJ1-6	-	TRBV7-9	CASSLSAGGSYNSPLHF
14	TRBJ1-6	-	TRBV7-2	CASSSGTGWSPLHF
15	TRBJ1-3	-	TRBV11-1	CASSYQGYSGNTIYF
14	TRBJ2-7	-	TRBV7-9	CASSSRDNSYEQYF
15	TRBJ2-7	-	TRBV29-1	CSVELTTGEDYEQYF
14	TRBJ2-5	-	TRBV5-1	CASSLYGGRETQYF